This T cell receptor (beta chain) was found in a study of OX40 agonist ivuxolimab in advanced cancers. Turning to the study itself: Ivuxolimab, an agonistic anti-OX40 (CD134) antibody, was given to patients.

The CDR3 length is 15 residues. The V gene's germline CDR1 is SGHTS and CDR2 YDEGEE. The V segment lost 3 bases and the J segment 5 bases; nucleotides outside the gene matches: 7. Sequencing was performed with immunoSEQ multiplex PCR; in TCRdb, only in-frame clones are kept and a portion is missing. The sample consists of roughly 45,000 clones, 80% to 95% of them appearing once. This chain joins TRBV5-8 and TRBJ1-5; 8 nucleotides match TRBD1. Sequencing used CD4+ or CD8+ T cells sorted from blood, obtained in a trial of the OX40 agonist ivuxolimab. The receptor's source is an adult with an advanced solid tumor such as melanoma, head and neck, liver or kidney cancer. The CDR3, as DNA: TGTGCCAGCAGCTGGGCGGACAGGGTTGATCAGCCCCAGCATTTT. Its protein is CASSWADRVDQPQHF.